This is a list of T cell receptor beta chains from one sample in a study of long-term antiretroviral therapy in people with HIV. Generated by immunoSEQ multiplex PCR, the TCRdb table keeps only in-frame clones and is missing some. Of approximately 16,000 clones listed, over 65% are singletons. Specimen: unsorted PBMCs, collected 2.1 years after starting antiretroviral therapy. These receptors all come from a man aged 35 to 55 with HIV. Both conserved end residues are part of each CDR3. The D gene is left open where the match is weak. Only part of the rows carry a size: once, few, many, or a class if the clone is expanded.

v_call: TRBV25-1
clone_size: NA
d_call: NA
j_call: TRBJ2-1
cdr3_nt: TGTGCCAGCAGTGCTAGGGGGTCGTTGGTCGACAATGAGCAGTTCTTC
cdr3_aa: CASSARGSLVDNEQFF

v_call: TRBV18
clone_size: NA
d_call: NA
j_call: TRBJ1-3
cdr3_nt: TGTGCCAGCTCACCACCGGAGTTACTCTCTGGAAACACCATATATTTT
cdr3_aa: CASSPPELLSGNTIYF

v_call: TRBV2
clone_size: NA
d_call: NA
j_call: TRBJ1-5
cdr3_nt: TGTGCCAGCAGGAGGGGGAACGATCAGCCCCAGCATTTT
cdr3_aa: CASRRGNDQPQHF

v_call: TRBV9
clone_size: NA
d_call: TRBD1
j_call: TRBJ2-7
cdr3_nt: TGTGCCAGCAGCCTGGGACAGGGGAGCTCCTACGAGCAGTACTTC
cdr3_aa: CASSLGQGSSYEQYF

v_call: TRBV5-1
clone_size: NA
d_call: TRBD1
j_call: TRBJ2-3
cdr3_nt: TGCGCCAGCAGCCCGACAGGGTTGGTAGATACGCAGTATTTT
cdr3_aa: CASSPTGLVDTQYF

v_call: TRBV6-1
clone_size: few
d_call: NA
j_call: TRBJ1-1
cdr3_nt: TGTGCCAGCAGTGAATGGGGAGAAGCTTTCTTT
cdr3_aa: CASSEWGEAFF

v_call: TRBV6-1
clone_size: NA
d_call: TRBD1
j_call: TRBJ1-4
cdr3_nt: TGTGCCAGCAGTAGGGACAGTTGGGAAAAACTGTTTTTT
cdr3_aa: CASSRDSWEKLFF

v_call: TRBV6-6
clone_size: medium-sized
d_call: NA
j_call: TRBJ2-3
cdr3_nt: TGTGCCAGCAGTTACTCGAACACAGATACGCAGTATTTT
cdr3_aa: CASSYSNTDTQYF

v_call: TRBV4-1
clone_size: NA
d_call: TRBD2
j_call: TRBJ2-1
cdr3_nt: TGCGCCAGCAGCCAACTGGAAGGACTAGCGGAAAACAATGAGCAGTTCTTC
cdr3_aa: CASSQLEGLAENNEQFF

v_call: TRBV6-1
clone_size: NA
d_call: NA
j_call: TRBJ1-4
cdr3_nt: TGTGCCAGCAGGCGGGGGTCTAATGAAAAACTGTTTTTT
cdr3_aa: CASRRGSNEKLFF

v_call: TRBV7-9
clone_size: few
d_call: NA
j_call: TRBJ2-7
cdr3_nt: TGTGCCAGCAGCTCACAGGCCTCCTCCTACGAGCAGTACTTC
cdr3_aa: CASSSQASSYEQYF

v_call: TRBV4-1
clone_size: NA
d_call: NA
j_call: TRBJ2-7
cdr3_nt: TGCGCCAGCAGCCAATCGGACAATCTGTGGTCCTACGAGCAGTACTTC
cdr3_aa: CASSQSDNLWSYEQYF

v_call: TRBV19
clone_size: NA
d_call: NA
j_call: TRBJ1-2
cdr3_nt: TGTGCCAGTAGTATAGAGGGGGTACGTGGCTACACCTTC
cdr3_aa: CASSIEGVRGYTF

v_call: TRBV30
clone_size: NA
d_call: TRBD1
j_call: TRBJ1-2
cdr3_nt: TGTGCCTGGAGTTCCGGGACAGGGGGAAACTATGGCTACACCTTC
cdr3_aa: CAWSSGTGGNYGYTF

v_call: TRBV7-9
clone_size: NA
d_call: NA
j_call: TRBJ1-2
cdr3_nt: TGTGCCAGCAGCTTCAAGGATAGCCAGCACTATGGCTACACCTTC
cdr3_aa: CASSFKDSQHYGYTF

v_call: TRBV7-9
clone_size: NA
d_call: TRBD2
j_call: TRBJ2-1
cdr3_nt: TGTGCCAGCAGTAATAGCGGGGGGGGTAATGAGCAGTTCTTC
cdr3_aa: CASSNSGGGNEQFF

v_call: TRBV29-1
clone_size: NA
d_call: TRBD1
j_call: TRBJ2-7
cdr3_nt: TGCAGCGTTGTCGGGGACAGGTTATACGAGCAGTACTTC
cdr3_aa: CSVVGDRLYEQYF

v_call: TRBV27
clone_size: NA
d_call: NA
j_call: TRBJ1-5
cdr3_nt: TGTGCCAGCAGTTTACAGCCAAACAATCAGCCCCAGCATTTT
cdr3_aa: CASSLQPNNQPQHF

v_call: TRBV7-8
clone_size: NA
d_call: TRBD1
j_call: TRBJ1-2
cdr3_nt: TGTGCCAGCAGCTTAGTTCTTCGACAGGGGACTACTAACTATGGCTACACCTTC
cdr3_aa: CASSLVLRQGTTNYGYTF

v_call: TRBV14
clone_size: NA
d_call: NA
j_call: TRBJ1-1
cdr3_nt: TGTGCCAGCAGCCAGGTCACTGAAGCTTTCTTT
cdr3_aa: CASSQVTEAFF

v_call: TRBV13
clone_size: NA
d_call: NA
j_call: TRBJ1-2
cdr3_nt: TGTGCCAGCAGCTTAGGGACAAGCGTTAACTATGGCTACACCTTC
cdr3_aa: CASSLGTSVNYGYTF

v_call: TRBV28
clone_size: NA
d_call: TRBD1
j_call: TRBJ2-7
cdr3_nt: TGTGCCAGCAGTTTTCCACGGGACAGGGTCTACGAGCAGTACTTC
cdr3_aa: CASSFPRDRVYEQYF

v_call: TRBV30
clone_size: NA
d_call: NA
j_call: TRBJ1-2
cdr3_nt: TGTGCCTGGAGTGGTGGGCCCGGCTACACCTTC
cdr3_aa: CAWSGGPGYTF

v_call: TRBV27
clone_size: NA
d_call: TRBD1
j_call: TRBJ2-3
cdr3_nt: TGTGCCAGCAGTTCAAACAGGGGAACAGATACGCAGTATTTT
cdr3_aa: CASSSNRGTDTQYF

v_call: TRBV19
clone_size: NA
d_call: NA
j_call: TRBJ1-5
cdr3_nt: TGTGCCAGTAGTATAAGAGAGAGTAGCAATCAGCCCCAGCATTTT
cdr3_aa: CASSIRESSNQPQHF

v_call: TRBV10-3
clone_size: NA
d_call: NA
j_call: TRBJ1-5
cdr3_nt: TGTGCCATCAGCAGCCGCGCAAGGAGGGAGAAGAATCAGCCCCAGCATTTT
cdr3_aa: CAISSRARREKNQPQHF

v_call: TRBV7-3
clone_size: NA
d_call: NA
j_call: TRBJ1-1
cdr3_nt: TGTGCCAGCAGCTTTAGGCCGAACACTGAAGCTTTCTTT
cdr3_aa: CASSFRPNTEAFF

v_call: TRBV5-1
clone_size: NA
d_call: NA
j_call: TRBJ1-3
cdr3_nt: TGCGCCAGCAGGCCCGGGACACCGGGGGAAGGAAACACCATATATTTT
cdr3_aa: CASRPGTPGEGNTIYF

v_call: TRBV5-1
clone_size: few
d_call: NA
j_call: TRBJ2-7
cdr3_nt: TGCGCCAGCAGCTTCGGGGACTACGAGCAGTACTTC
cdr3_aa: CASSFGDYEQYF

v_call: TRBV20-1
clone_size: NA
d_call: TRBD1
j_call: TRBJ1-1
cdr3_nt: TGCAGTGCTCCAGGGGGTACTGAAGCTTTCTTT
cdr3_aa: CSAPGGTEAFF

v_call: TRBV5-6
clone_size: NA
d_call: NA
j_call: TRBJ2-2
cdr3_nt: TGTGCCAGCAGCTTCGTTGGACAGAACACCGGGGAGCTGTTTTTT
cdr3_aa: CASSFVGQNTGELFF

v_call: TRBV6-1
clone_size: NA
d_call: NA
j_call: TRBJ2-1
cdr3_nt: TGTGCCAGCAGTAAGGGGGTAGGCTCCTACAATGAGCAGTTCTTC
cdr3_aa: CASSKGVGSYNEQFF

v_call: TRBV2
clone_size: NA
d_call: NA
j_call: TRBJ1-2
cdr3_nt: TGTGCCAGCAGTCCGACAGCTGGAGGCTATGGCTACACCTTC
cdr3_aa: CASSPTAGGYGYTF

v_call: TRBV6-5
clone_size: NA
d_call: NA
j_call: TRBJ1-6
cdr3_nt: TGTGCCAGCAGGGACAGCCTCTCCTATAATTCACCCCTCCACTTT
cdr3_aa: CASRDSLSYNSPLHF

v_call: TRBV5-6
clone_size: NA
d_call: TRBD1
j_call: TRBJ2-7
cdr3_nt: TGTGCCAGCAGCCGACAGGGGATTGGCGAGCAGTACTTC
cdr3_aa: CASSRQGIGEQYF

v_call: TRBV6-5
clone_size: NA
d_call: NA
j_call: TRBJ1-5
cdr3_nt: TGTGCCAGCAGTTACGGGAGGAGCAATCAGCCCCAGCATTTT
cdr3_aa: CASSYGRSNQPQHF

v_call: TRBV5-8
clone_size: NA
d_call: TRBD1
j_call: TRBJ1-5
cdr3_nt: TGTGCCAGCAGCTTTCCGACCCGGGACAGGGCGGCCCAGCATTTT
cdr3_aa: CASSFPTRDRAAQHF

v_call: TRBV18
clone_size: NA
d_call: TRBD1
j_call: TRBJ2-7
cdr3_nt: TGTGCCAGCTCACCACAAACAGGGGCGGTCTACGAGCAGTACTTC
cdr3_aa: CASSPQTGAVYEQYF

v_call: TRBV18
clone_size: NA
d_call: NA
j_call: TRBJ1-1
cdr3_nt: TGTGCCAGCTCACCCGGGAGGGGCGTGAACACTGAAGCTTTCTTT
cdr3_aa: CASSPGRGVNTEAFF

v_call: TRBV13
clone_size: medium-sized
d_call: TRBD1
j_call: TRBJ2-7
cdr3_nt: TGTGCCAGCAGTATGGGACAGCTTAGCTCCTACGAGCAGTACTTC
cdr3_aa: CASSMGQLSSYEQYF

v_call: TRBV7-9
clone_size: few
d_call: NA
j_call: TRBJ1-2
cdr3_nt: TGTGCCAGCAGCTTAGGAGTTTCTGCGAGGGATGGCTACACCTTC
cdr3_aa: CASSLGVSARDGYTF

v_call: TRBV6-5
clone_size: few
d_call: NA
j_call: TRBJ1-2
cdr3_nt: TGTGCCAGCAGTTGGGAGGTCGGGTTTGGCTACACCTTC
cdr3_aa: CASSWEVGFGYTF

v_call: TRBV4-1
clone_size: NA
d_call: NA
j_call: TRBJ1-1
cdr3_nt: TGCGCCAGCAGCCAAGATTTATACGGGAATCCTGAAGCTTTCTTT
cdr3_aa: CASSQDLYGNPEAFF

v_call: TRBV4-1
clone_size: NA
d_call: TRBD2
j_call: TRBJ2-5
cdr3_nt: TGCGCCAGCAGCCCGCGACTAGCGGAAGAGACCCAGTACTTC
cdr3_aa: CASSPRLAEETQYF

v_call: TRBV5-4
clone_size: NA
d_call: TRBD1
j_call: TRBJ1-1
cdr3_nt: TGTGCCAGCAGCTTGGGACAGGGTGGGACTGAAGCTTTCTTT
cdr3_aa: CASSLGQGGTEAFF

v_call: TRBV28
clone_size: NA
d_call: NA
j_call: TRBJ1-1
cdr3_nt: TGTGCCAGCAGTTTACTGAACACTGAAGCTTTCTTT
cdr3_aa: CASSLLNTEAFF

v_call: TRBV9
clone_size: once
d_call: TRBD1
j_call: TRBJ1-2
cdr3_nt: TGTGCCAGCAGCGACCTGGTACAGGGGAACTATGGCTACACCTTC
cdr3_aa: CASSDLVQGNYGYTF

v_call: TRBV6-6
clone_size: once
d_call: TRBD2
j_call: TRBJ2-7
cdr3_nt: TGTGCCAGCAGTTTGGGGACTAGCGGTACCTACGAGCAGTACTTC
cdr3_aa: CASSLGTSGTYEQYF

v_call: TRBV6-5
clone_size: few
d_call: TRBD2
j_call: TRBJ2-7
cdr3_nt: TGTGCCAGCAGCCCCAGCGGGGGGGCCGGTTATGAGCAGTACTTC
cdr3_aa: CASSPSGGAGYEQYF

v_call: TRBV7-9
clone_size: once
d_call: TRBD2
j_call: TRBJ2-7
cdr3_nt: TGTGCCAGCAGCCCACGTACGGGGGGGACCTACGAGCAGTACTTC
cdr3_aa: CASSPRTGGTYEQYF

v_call: TRBV7-9
clone_size: NA
d_call: NA
j_call: TRBJ2-5
cdr3_nt: TGTGCCAGCAGCTCTCAGGACACATTGTACCAAGAGACCCAGTACTTC
cdr3_aa: CASSSQDTLYQETQYF

v_call: TRBV7-9
clone_size: NA
d_call: TRBD2
j_call: TRBJ2-1
cdr3_nt: TGTGCCAGCATCTATGGGACTAGCGGCTACAATGAGCAGTTCTTC
cdr3_aa: CASIYGTSGYNEQFF

v_call: TRBV5-1
clone_size: NA
d_call: NA
j_call: TRBJ2-2
cdr3_nt: TGCGCCAGCAGCCGAGATCCGGGATTTGGATCCGGGGAGCTGTTTTTT
cdr3_aa: CASSRDPGFGSGELFF

v_call: TRBV7-8
clone_size: NA
d_call: NA
j_call: TRBJ1-1
cdr3_nt: TGTGCCAGCAGCCAACTTTTTCAGGACACTGAAGCTTTCTTT
cdr3_aa: CASSQLFQDTEAFF

v_call: TRBV5-4
clone_size: NA
d_call: TRBD2
j_call: TRBJ2-2
cdr3_nt: TGTGCCAGCAGCTTTAGCGGGGGTGGCACCGGGGAGCTGTTTTTT
cdr3_aa: CASSFSGGGTGELFF

v_call: TRBV5-1
clone_size: once
d_call: NA
j_call: TRBJ2-3
cdr3_nt: TGCGCCAGCAGCCCCCGGGGCATCAGCTATAGCACAGATACGCAGTATTTT
cdr3_aa: CASSPRGISYSTDTQYF

v_call: TRBV27
clone_size: NA
d_call: NA
j_call: TRBJ1-5
cdr3_nt: TGTGCCAGCAGTTCCGCAGGGAATCAGCCCCAGCATTTT
cdr3_aa: CASSSAGNQPQHF